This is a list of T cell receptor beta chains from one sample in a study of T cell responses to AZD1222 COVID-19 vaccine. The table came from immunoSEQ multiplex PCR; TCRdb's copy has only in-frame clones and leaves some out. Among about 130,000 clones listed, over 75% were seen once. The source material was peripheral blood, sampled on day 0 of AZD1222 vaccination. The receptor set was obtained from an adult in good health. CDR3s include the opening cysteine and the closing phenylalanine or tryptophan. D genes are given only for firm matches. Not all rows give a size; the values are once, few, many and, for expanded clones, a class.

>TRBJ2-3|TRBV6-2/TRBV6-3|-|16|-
TGTGCCAGCAGTGTCTCGGGTGGGAGCGCCCCAGATACGCAGTATTTT
CASSVSGGSAPDTQYF
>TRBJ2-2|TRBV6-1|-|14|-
TGTGCCAGCAGTGAAGGTATTGCTTTAACACGGCTGTTTTTT
CASSEGIALTRLFF
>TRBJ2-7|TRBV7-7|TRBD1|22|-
TGTGCTAGCAGCACCTACCGGGACAGGGGGCGGAGGGGTAGCGAACTCTCCTACGAGCAGTACTTC
CASSTYRDRGRRGSELSYEQYF
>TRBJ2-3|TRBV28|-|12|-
TGTGCCAGCAGTCATTACACAGATACGCAGTATTTT
CASSHYTDTQYF
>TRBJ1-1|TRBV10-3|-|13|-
TGTGCCATCAGTGATGGGCAGAACACTGAAGCTTTCTTT
CAISDGQNTEAFF
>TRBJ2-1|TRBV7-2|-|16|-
TGTGCCAGCAGCTTTAGGTCGAGGGAGACCTACAATGAGCAGTTCTTC
CASSFRSRETYNEQFF
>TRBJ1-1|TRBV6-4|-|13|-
TGTGCCAGCAGTGAACAGGGTAGCACTGAAGCTTTCTTT
CASSEQGSTEAFF
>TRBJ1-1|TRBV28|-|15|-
TGTGCCAGCAGTCAGCTAAAGGGGGGTGACACTGAAGCTTTCTTT
CASSQLKGGDTEAFF
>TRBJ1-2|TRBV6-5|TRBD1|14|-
TGTGCCAGCAGCAGACAGGGGGCCGGCTATGGCTACACCTTC
CASSRQGAGYGYTF
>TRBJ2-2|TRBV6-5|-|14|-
TGTGCCACCCTAAGGGATGATGCGGCCGGGGAGCTGTTTTTT
CATLRDDAAGELFF
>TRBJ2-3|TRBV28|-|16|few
TGTGCCAGCAGTTTGTGGCCCAGGGGGGGCACAGATACGCAGTATTTT
CASSLWPRGGTDTQYF
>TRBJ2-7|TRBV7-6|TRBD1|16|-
TGTGCCAGCAGCTTAGAAATTGAACAGGGGAGTAACGAGCAGTACTTC
CASSLEIEQGSNEQYF
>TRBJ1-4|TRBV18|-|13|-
TGTGCCACCTCGCGGGCAACTAATGAAAAACTGTTTTTT
CATSRATNEKLFF
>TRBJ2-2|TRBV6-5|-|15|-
TGTGCCAGCAGTTTCCTTCAGACCGGCCCCGGGGAGCTGTTTTTT
CASSFLQTGPGELFF
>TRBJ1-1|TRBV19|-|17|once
TGTGCCAGTAGTATAGAGGCAGGGTGGGTCATGAACACTGAAGCTTTCTTT
CASSIEAGWVMNTEAFF
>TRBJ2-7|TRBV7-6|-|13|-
TGTGCCAGCGGAGACGGCAGCTCCTACGAGCAGTACTTC
CASGDGSSYEQYF
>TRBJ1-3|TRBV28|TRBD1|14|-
TGTGCCACTTTCACAGGGGCCGGGGGAAACACCATATATTTT
CATFTGAGGNTIYF
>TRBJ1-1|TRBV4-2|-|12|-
TGTGCCAGCAGCCCCACCGGGGTGGAAGCTTTCTTT
CASSPTGVEAFF
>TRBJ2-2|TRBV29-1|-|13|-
TGCAGCGCTCTGGGTCCCCGGACCGGGGAGCTGTTTTTT
CSALGPRTGELFF
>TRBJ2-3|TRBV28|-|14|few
TGTGCCAGCAGTTCCACCTTGGGGGGAGTTACGCAGTATTTT
CASSSTLGGVTQYF
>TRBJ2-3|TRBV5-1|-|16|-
TGCGCCAGCAGCTTGTTGGGCGGTACTAGCACAGATACGCAGTATTTT
CASSLLGGTSTDTQYF
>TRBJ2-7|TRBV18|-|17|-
TGTGCCAGCTCACCACCGGGTTCAGCCCCCCTCTCGTACGAGCAGTACTTC
CASSPPGSAPLSYEQYF
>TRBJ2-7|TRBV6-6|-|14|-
TGTGCCAGCAATAATTTCGGGGTTGGGTACGAGCAGTACTTC
CASNNFGVGYEQYF
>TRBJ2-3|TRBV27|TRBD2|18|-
TGTGCCAGCAGAACCGGGACTAGCGGCCTCCTGGGCACAGATACGCAGTATTTT
CASRTGTSGLLGTDTQYF
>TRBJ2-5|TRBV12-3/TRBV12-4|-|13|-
TGTGCCAGCAGTTTGTACCTCGAAGAGACCCAGTACTTC
CASSLYLEETQYF
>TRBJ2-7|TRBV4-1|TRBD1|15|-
TGCGCCAGCAGCCAAGATCCGGGACAGTTCTACGAGCAGTACTTC
CASSQDPGQFYEQYF
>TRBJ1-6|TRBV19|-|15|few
TGTGCCAGTAGTAGACGGGACGGTTATAATTCACCCCTCCACTTT
CASSRRDGYNSPLHF
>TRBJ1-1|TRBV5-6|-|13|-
TGTGCCAGCGGGACGCCCTCTGGCACTGAAGCTTTCTTT
CASGTPSGTEAFF
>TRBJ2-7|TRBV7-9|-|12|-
TGTGCCAGCAGCTTATCCCTCTTCGAGCAGTACTTC
CASSLSLFEQYF
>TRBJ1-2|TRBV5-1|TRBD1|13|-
TGCGCCACCTCGACAGGGGGAGATGGGAGCTACACCTTC
CATSTGGDGSYTF
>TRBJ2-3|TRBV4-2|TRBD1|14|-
TGTGCCAGCAGCCGCGGACAGGTGGCAGATACGCAGTATTTT
CASSRGQVADTQYF
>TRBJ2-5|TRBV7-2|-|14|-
TGTGCCAGCAGCCCCGGGCCCGCGTGGGCGACCCAGTACTTC
CASSPGPAWATQYF
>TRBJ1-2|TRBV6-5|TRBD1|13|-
TGTGCCAGCACTCCGGGACAGGGGCTTGGCTACACCTTC
CASTPGQGLGYTF
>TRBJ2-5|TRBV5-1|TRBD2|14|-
TGCGCCAGCAGCCGGACTAGCGGGAAAGAGACCCAGTACTTC
CASSRTSGKETQYF
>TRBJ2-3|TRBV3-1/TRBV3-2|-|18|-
TGTGCCAGCAGCCAAGCCGCGGCGGGGAGCGGGAGCACAGATACGCAGTATTTT
CASSQAAAGSGSTDTQYF
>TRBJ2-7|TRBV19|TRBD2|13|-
TGTGCCAGGACAGCGGGGGGAACCTACGAGCAGTACTTC
CARTAGGTYEQYF
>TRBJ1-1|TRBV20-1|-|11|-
TGCAGTGCTAGAGATGTAACTGAAGCTTTCTTT
CSARDVTEAFF
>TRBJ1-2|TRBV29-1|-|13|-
TGCAGCGTTGAGTCCGGGGAGGACTATGGCTACACCTTC
CSVESGEDYGYTF
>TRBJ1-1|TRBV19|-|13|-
TGTGCCAGTAGAGACACGATGAACACTGAAGCTTTCTTT
CASRDTMNTEAFF
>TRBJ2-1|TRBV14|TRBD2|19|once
TGTGCCAGCAGCCAAGATTCCCCTTCGACTAGCGGGTGGGTGGGTGAGCAGTTCTTC
CASSQDSPSTSGWVGEQFF
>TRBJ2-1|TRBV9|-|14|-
TGTGCCAGCAGCGTAAGTGGGAGCGTCAGTGAGCAGTTCTTC
CASSVSGSVSEQFF
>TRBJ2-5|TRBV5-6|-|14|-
TGTGCCAGCAGCCGACAGGCAGCCCAAGAGACCCAGTACTTC
CASSRQAAQETQYF
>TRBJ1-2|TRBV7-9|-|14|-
TGTGCCAGCAGCCTAGGACAGCCTGGGGATGGCTACACCTTC
CASSLGQPGDGYTF
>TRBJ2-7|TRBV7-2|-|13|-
TGTGCCAGCAGTCCAGCTGCAGCCTACGAGCAGTACTTC
CASSPAAAYEQYF
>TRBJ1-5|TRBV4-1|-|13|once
TGCGCCAGCAGCCCCAGGTCGGATCAGCCCCAGCATTTT
CASSPRSDQPQHF